Detailed here is one TCR beta chain. The protocol was immunoSEQ multiplex PCR, while the TCRdb copy is restricted to in-frame clones and leaves out a portion. The table includes about 230,000 clones, 75% to 85% detected once. The sample belongs to a study of blood T cell repertoires in COVID-19. Study summary: The samples span acute and convalescent COVID-19 from the United States, Italy and Spain.

The sequencing sample was made of peripheral blood. The origin of this receptor is a man over 45 with COVID-19, enrolled during active disease.

The CDR3 bases are TGTGCCAGCAGTTTCGACCCTAGCGGCCCCCTCCGGGAGCAGTTCTTC. Translation: CASSFDPSGPLREQFF. The V call is TRBV27, the J call TRBJ2-1, with TRBD2 matching over 7 bases. Germline trimming cut 3 bases from V and 10 bases from J; bases unmatched to any gene: 15. The CDR3 spans 16 residues. The germline CDR1 and CDR2 sequences are MNHEY and SMNVEV (reference sequence).